The 24 T cell receptor beta chains below come from one sample, sequenced in a study of identical twins. TCRdb ran MiXCR on the 5' RACE reads and lists one entry per CDR3 protein. Among about 240,000 distinct CDR3 sequences listed, 6.5% to 9% were seen once. This same sample was also taken into another study, of yellow fever vaccine responses in identical twins.

The sample taken for sequencing was CD8+ T cells sorted from blood. These receptors originate from a woman aged 18 to 35 in good health.

This clonotype has ten or more counts. As DNA, the CDR3 is TGTGCCAGCTCCAGGGGAGCGGGGTCCTACGAGCAGTACTTC. Residues: CASSRGAGSYEQYF. The gene calls are TRBV27 and TRBJ2-7, with a tentative D call TRBD2 (7 bases). This CDR3 spans 14 amino acids. CDR1 is MNHEY, CDR2 SMNVEV, per germline (reference sequence). Trimming took off 8 bases at V and 1 base at J, with 15 bases between the two ends.

The table lists this clonotype with many counts. V usage is TRBV4-1 and J usage is TRBJ1-1; 7 nucleotides match TRBD1. The germline V gene encodes CDR1 MGHRA and CDR2 YSYEKL. CDR3 size: 14 residues. V shed 3 bases, J shed 2 bases, and the junction held 3 bases outside the gene matches. Here the CDR3 DNA reads TGCGCCAGCAGCCATCGACAGGGAAACACTGAAGCTTTCTTT. Protein product: CASSHRQGNTEAFF.

This clonotype has just a few counts. The gene calls are TRBV27 and TRBJ2-3; TRBD2 might be the D (7 bases). There are 18 residues in the CDR3. Germline values: CDR1 MNHEY, CDR2 SMNVEV (reference sequence). V was pared by 7 bases and J by 2 bases, with 25 bases between. The CDR3 protein is CASIGREGGARFTDTQYF. The DNA of the CDR3 is TGTGCCAGCATAGGGAGGGAGGGGGGGGCCCGATTCACAGATACGCAGTATTTT.

The chain employs TRBV20-1 and TRBJ1-6; D call uncertain. The CDR3 contains 16 residues. Per germline, CDR1 DFQATT and CDR2 SNEGSKA (reference sequence). Trimming stripped 0 bases from V and 6 bases from J, with 15 bases between. The CDR3, as DNA: TGCAGTGCTAGAGATACCCAAGCCGGTCGTAATTCACCCCTCCACTTT. As protein: CSARDTQAGRNSPLHF.

This clonotype was seen repeatedly, ten times or more. The chain has TRBV20-1 and TRBJ2-3; 12 bases match TRBD2. The CDR3 extends over 15 amino acids. Looked up from germline, CDR1 is DFQATT and CDR2 is SNEGSKA (reference sequence). The ends lost 4 bases at V and 4 bases at J; junction bases unmatched: 6. In DNA, the CDR3 is TGCAGTGCTACTAGCGGGGGGGCCGGGGCAGATACGCAGTATTTT. This gives the protein CSATSGGAGADTQYF.

In its sample, this clonotype was seen many times. The chain is built from TRBV20-1 and TRBJ1-1; no clear D gene. The CDR3 extends over 14 amino acids. Trimming removed 0 bases at V and 1 base at J, with 9 bases between. Germline V gene data show CDR1 as DFQATT and CDR2 as SNEGSKA (reference sequence). CDR3 sequence (DNA): TGCAGTGCTAGAGAACCGGACGGGAACACTGAAGCTTTCTTT. Its translation: CSAREPDGNTEAFF.

This clonotype was seen a handful of times. The chain uses TRBV7-6 and TRBJ2-5, with 8 bases fitting TRBD2. CDR1 and CDR2 from the germline V gene are SGHVS and FNYEAQ. Losses at the gene ends were 4 bases for V and 0 bases for J; bases not matched to a gene: 7. The CDR3 extends over 16 amino acids. The CDR3 DNA follows: TGTGCCAGCAGCTGGGGTGTAGCGGGGAACCAAGAGACCCAGTACTTC. Translated: CASSWGVAGNQETQYF.

This clonotype was found a few times. The gene calls are TRBV27 and TRBJ1-3, with D tentatively TRBD1 (5 bases). The CDR3 covers 15 residues. The germline V and J ends were trimmed by 2 bases and 3 bases, with 11 bases remaining between them. CDR1 MNHEY and CDR2 SMNVEV come from the germline V gene (reference sequence). CDR3 bases: TGTGCCAGCAGTTTAGCCTGGGGCTTTGGAAACACCATATATTTT. Its translation is CASSLAWGFGNTIYF.

Ten or more counts support this clonotype. V usage is TRBV12-3 or TRBV12-4 and J usage is TRBJ2-1; tentative D call: TRBD1 (5 bases). The CDR3 has 12 amino acids. Trimming removed 4 bases from V and 7 bases from J, with 8 bases in between. In nucleotides, the CDR3 is TGTGCCAGCAGTTATACAGGAAATGAGCAGTTCTTC. This gives the protein CASSYTGNEQFF.

This chain uses TRBV3-1 with TRBJ2-1; 11 bases map to TRBD1. V trimming: 4 bases; J trimming: 0 bases; junction bases outside the gene matches: 2. The CDR3 runs to 16 residues. Germline CDR1 reads LGHDT; CDR2 reads YNNKEL (reference sequence). The CDR3 nucleotides read TGTGCCAGCAGCCCGGGGACAGGGGGCTCCTACAATGAGCAGTTCTTC. Its protein is CASSPGTGGSYNEQFF.

This clonotype came up once. The chain recombines TRBV7-9 with TRBJ2-7, with D perhaps matching TRBD2 (6 bases). The germline gives CDR1 SEHNR, CDR2 FQNEAQ (reference sequence). Trimming shortened V by 5 bases and J by 0 bases, and 11 bases separated the two germline ends. The CDR3 contains 14 residues. In DNA, the CDR3 is TGTGCCAGCAGCGGAAGGGACTCCTCCTACGAGCAGTACGTC. This gives the protein CASSGRDSSYEQYV.

V is TRBV20-1 and J is TRBJ2-1; D is possibly TRBD2 (6 bases). V was clipped by 1 base and J by 2 bases, with 12 bases between them. The CDR3 is 15 residues long. Germline loops: CDR1 DFQATT, CDR2 SNEGSKA (reference sequence). The DNA for the CDR3 is TGCAGTGCTAGAGGTTTTGGCGGGACCTACAATGAGCAGTTCTTC. This sequence encodes CSARGFGGTYNEQFF.

This clonotype was seen at least ten times. CDR3 sequence reads: CSVGRASSYNEQFF. The CDR3 nucleotides read TGCAGCGTTGGTAGGGCCAGCTCCTACAATGAGCAGTTCTTC. The chain combines TRBV29-1 with TRBJ2-1; D unclear. The CDR3 has 14 residues. The germline V gene has CDR1 SQVTM and CDR2 ANQGSEA. V shed 4 bases and J shed 0 bases, with 10 bases lying between them.

This clonotype has ten or more counts. The V gene is TRBV6-1, the J gene TRBJ2-1; TRBD1 or TRBD2 may be the D gene (5 bases each). This CDR3 spans 15 amino acids. V was clipped by 6 bases and J by 0 bases, with 12 bases between them. Per the germline V gene, CDR1 is MNHNS and CDR2 is SASEGT. CDR3 in DNA: TGTGCCAGCAGGGGGTGGGGGTCCTCCTACAATGAGCAGTTCTTC. Residues: CASRGWGSSYNEQFF.

This clonotype has a handful of counts. The rearrangement uses TRBV15 and TRBJ1-2; D gene uncertain. CDR1 is LNHNV and CDR2 is YYDKDF in the germline V gene (reference sequence). V gave up 8 bases and J gave up 6 bases, with 19 bases separating them. The CDR3 loop spans 14 amino acids. The CDR3 nucleotides read TGTGCCACCGCCCTGGAGTCCCCCCGGGATGGCTACACCTTC. It specifies CATALESPRDGYTF.

The table lists this clonotype with many counts. The chain carries TRBV27 and TRBJ1-6, with D maybe TRBD1 (6 bases). V lost 2 bases, J lost 9 bases, and 11 bases lay in between. The CDR3 sequence is 14 residues long. Germline assignment: CDR1 MNHEY and CDR2 SMNVEV (reference sequence). As DNA, the CDR3 is TGTGCCAGCAGTTTAAGGACAGATGGTTCACCCCTCCACTTT. Protein sequence: CASSLRTDGSPLHF.

This clonotype turned up a few times. V and J are TRBV6-1 and TRBJ2-1; 7 bases map to TRBD2. Looked up from germline, CDR1 is MNHNS and CDR2 is SASEGT. The CDR3 runs 14 residues. V gave up 6 bases and J gave up 2 bases; unmatched junction bases: 4. This chain's CDR3 is CASRNSGTYNEQFF. The DNA for the CDR3 is TGTGCCAGCAGAAACAGCGGGACCTACAATGAGCAGTTCTTC.

In this sample, this clonotype turned up once. The chain combines TRBV27 with TRBJ1-6; D is undetermined. This CDR3 has 16 amino acids. Looked up from germline, CDR1 is MNHEY and CDR2 is SMNVEV (reference sequence). Trimming shortened V by 1 base and J by 4 bases, and 11 bases separated the two germline ends. CDR3 in DNA: TGTGCCAGCAGTTTATTTTCCGATGGGTATAATTCACCCCTCCACTTT. Its protein product is CASSLFSDGYNSPLHF.

The table lists this clonotype with a few counts. This rearrangement joins TRBV4-1 to TRBJ2-5; 8 bases fit TRBD1. The CDR3 length is 16 residues. The V segment lost 1 base and the J segment 5 bases; nucleotides outside the gene matches: 9. Germline values: CDR1 MGHRA, CDR2 YSYEKL. This CDR3 reads CASSQVAQGAGETQYF. The CDR3 DNA reads TGCGCCAGCAGCCAAGTGGCGCAGGGGGCCGGGGAGACCCAGTACTTC.

The chain employs TRBV7-6 and TRBJ2-2; the D is unclear. V was shortened by 2 bases and J by 6 bases, with 16 bases between the two germline ends. CDR1 and CDR2 (germline): SGHVS, FNYEAQ. The CDR3 loop spans 16 amino acids. CDR3 protein: CASSLWVGSAAGELFF. For the CDR3, the DNA is TGTGCCAGCAGCTTATGGGTCGGCTCGGCCGCCGGGGAGCTGTTTTTT.

There are many counts of this clonotype. V and J are TRBV3-1 and TRBJ2-1; 12 nucleotides match TRBD2. Germline trimming cut 0 bases from V and 7 bases from J; bases unmatched to any gene: 10. The CDR3 runs 18 residues. Germline V gene lookup returns CDR1 LGHDT and CDR2 YNNKEL (reference sequence). The CDR3: CASSQEIWTSGNINEQFF. For the CDR3, the DNA is TGTGCCAGCAGCCAAGAGATTTGGACTAGCGGGAATATAAATGAGCAGTTCTTC.

This clonotype turned up a few times. V and J are TRBV7-6 and TRBJ1-1; tentatively, D is TRBD1 (5 bases). Germline CDR1 reads SGHVS; CDR2 reads FNYEAQ. The CDR3 spans 14 residues. V was shortened by 5 bases and J by 1 base, with 11 bases between the two germline ends. CDR3 protein: CASSPYDRNTEAFF. The CDR3 nucleotides read TGTGCCAGCAGCCCTTACGACAGGAACACTGAAGCTTTCTTT.

This clonotype has a count of ten or more. The rearrangement joins TRBV29-1 to TRBJ1-1; D unclear. The V end was cut by 6 bases, the J end by 5 bases, with 16 bases between. This CDR3 is built from 13 residues. The germline gives CDR1 SQVTM, CDR2 ANQGSEA. The CDR3 loop is CSVPEGGGTEAFF. The CDR3 DNA reads TGCAGCGTCCCGGAGGGTGGAGGAACTGAAGCTTTCTTT.

This chain connects TRBV20-1 to TRBJ2-6; TRBD2 might be the D (7 bases). V lost 6 bases, J lost 0 bases, and 18 bases lay in between. Germline loops: CDR1 DFQATT, CDR2 SNEGSKA (reference sequence). The CDR3 has 17 amino acids. The CDR3 DNA reads TGCAGTGCCCCCCCAAGGGGGGGAAGCTCTGGGGCCAACGTCCTGACTTTC. This encodes CSAPPRGGSSGANVLTF.